This record covers a single TCR beta chain. Its antigen remains unidentified. No base quality information exists; no much larger clone differs at one position. This sample was included in a study of shared clonotypes between healthy human individuals (dated by TCRdb to the early 2020s). For context, the study as a whole: Three men and two women, aged 18 to 49 years, made up the cohort. Per donor, three plates each were used for CD4 naive and CD4 memory, two for CD8 naive, and one for CD8 memory. The study deeply sequenced blood TCR repertoires of five healthy adults to estimate repertoire size and the extent of clonotype sharing between individuals. To increase sequencing depth and limit assay-specific biases, different laboratories used diverse techniques to prepare libraries and sequence TCR repertoires. Leukapheresis yielded between about 0.94 and 9 billion PBMCs per donor. Overall study results and their limits: Sampling was restricted to blood, and TCR repertoires in tissues likely differ from the TCR repertoires found in blood. When a few donors were compared, the shared fraction of clonotypes was around 5% for naive CD4, more than 3% for naive CD8, roughly 2.5% for memory CD4, and around 0.4% for memory CD8. Even with the large sequencing depth, rarefaction of the sorted-subset datasets indicated that sequencing was incomplete. Clonotypes shared by all four sorted-subset donors showed higher generation probabilities than non-shared clonotypes. Based on pairwise subsampling, the degree of clonotype sharing among donors was expected to be affected by sequencing depth. Because the study included only a small number of donors, the genetic and exposure-history diversity represented was limited. Naive subsets generally had larger estimated clonotype richness than memory subsets did.

Healthy HIV-negative adults with no recently reported acute infections or vaccinations were included as donors. Every donor was a Caucasian adult living in Nashville, Tennessee, USA. CD4+ T cells were enriched by magnetic negative selection, after which naive cells were positively selected on CD45RA and the negative fraction was taken as the memory subset. After blood collection by leukapheresis, PBMCs were isolated using Ficoll-Histopaque density gradient centrifugation and then cryopreserved in the vapor phase of liquid nitrogen. Analytical flow cytometry was used to check the purity and quantity of each magnetically sorted T cell population. Genomic DNA was isolated from each sorted fraction and quantified by UV absorbance on a Nanodrop 2000c. Using the deep immunoSEQ assay, TCR CDR3 regions were amplified from genomic DNA by multiplex PCR. Extracted genomic DNA from each cell subset was spread evenly across all wells of several immunoSEQ 96-well plates, with each plate serving as a replicate. For sorted subsets, around 0.2 ug genomic DNA, equal to tens of thousands of T cell genomes, was loaded into each replicate PCR. The purified libraries were quantified using a Qubit 3.0 fluorometer, sized with a Bioanalyzer 2100, and then quantified again using the KAPA Library Quantification kit. Every immunoSEQ 96-well plate was sequenced on a separate single-read 150-cycle Illumina NextSeq 550 flow cell. As for how the authors treated the data: The immunoSEQ output contained only junctional sequences without quality scores, so filtering could not match that applied to full-length reads. Sequences were annotated with PyIR, a Python wrapper for IgBLAST v1.9, using IMGT germline references to assign V/J genes and CDR3. Any read was removed if the V/J assignment was weak (E-value above 1e-6), the CDR3 was missing, or the read contained stop codons, out-of-frame junctions, or ambiguous translated residues. V3J clonotypes were defined as sequences sharing an identical inferred V gene, J gene, and CDR3 amino acid sequence. Percentage overlap between repertoires was calculated by dividing the number of shared unique clonotypes by the size of the smaller repertoire. RTK rarefaction, the Chao1 estimator, and Recon v2.1 estimates of unobserved clonotypes were used to assess repertoire richness. Generation probabilities were computed with OLGA for all TCRbeta clonotypes obtained by the gDNA method from several donors. Not all clones reach the TCRdb copy of this immuneACCESS table, which keeps in-frame sequences only. Checked studies attribute under half of the gap to unresolved V genes and leave the rest unexplained. V, J and clone size derive from that table, while D and trimming were established from the DNA sequence. This sample lists under 1,100,000 clones; roughly 70% were detected once. The top ten hold about 1.5% of the sample.

Reading from cysteine to phenylalanine, the CDR3 counts 15 amino acids. Here the CDR3 DNA is all that survives: 45 bases in frame from base 1. Deletion took 6 bases off V and 2 bases off J, with a span of 16 bases between the germline ends. For CDR1 and CDR2, the germline V gene lists MDHEN and SYDVKM. Here the chain combines TRBV28 and TRBJ2-5; the D gene identity is not certain. The sample comprised memory CD4+ T cells sorted from blood. The sample's cell subset or site, from its label and the paper: CD45RA-negative fraction. The sequence derives from a man aged 18 to 30 in good health. The nucleotides are TGTGCCAGCAGCCCCCATTGGGTAAATCAAGAGACCCAGTACTTC. Translated, this is CASSPHWVNQETQYF.